These T cell receptor beta chains were read from a single sample in a study of cytomegalovirus exposure and HLA in healthy donors. Using immunoSEQ multiplex PCR, the repertoire was profiled, and TCRdb retains in-frame clones only, with some absent. This sample has under 200,000 clones, with about 86% found just once. The sequenced sample was PBMCs. These receptors were taken from a woman aged 30 to 39 in good health and CMV-seronegative. The CDR3 runs from the conserved cysteine through the conserved F or W. Each record gives: J gene, D gene, clone size, V gene, CDR3 protein, CDR3 DNA. D genes are given only for firm matches. Clone size is stated in some rows and not others, as once, few, many or a class when expanded.

TRBJ2-7,.,.,TRBV7-2,CASSLLGSSYEQYF,TGTGCCAGCAGCTTACTGGGGAGCTCCTACGAGCAGTACTTC
TRBJ1-3,.,.,TRBV6-1,CARIEDSGNTIYF,TGTGCCAGAATCGAGGATTCTGGAAACACCATATATTTT
TRBJ2-7,.,.,TRBV25-1,CASSADTYEQYF,TGTGCCAGCAGTGCAGATACCTACGAGCAGTACTTC
TRBJ1-1,TRBD1,.,TRBV30,CAWRDRAEAFF,TGTGCCTGGAGAGACAGGGCTGAAGCTTTCTTT
TRBJ2-1,TRBD2,.,TRBV7-2,CASSQDREVGYEQFF,TGTGCCAGCAGCCAGGACCGGGAGGTTGGCTATGAGCAGTTCTTC
TRBJ1-2,.,.,TRBV15,CATSTLGYGYTF,TGTGCCACCTCGACCCTGGGCTATGGCTACACCTTC
TRBJ2-6,.,.,TRBV7-3,CASSLSGGANVLTF,TGTGCCAGCAGCTTATCGGGTGGGGCCAACGTCCTGACTTTC
TRBJ1-1,.,.,TRBV11-3,CASSLGPGQEAFF,TGTGCCAGCAGCTTAGGACCGGGGCAGGAAGCTTTCTTT
TRBJ1-5,.,.,TRBV28,CASSLNNQPQHF,TGTGCCAGCAGTTTGAACAATCAGCCCCAGCATTTT
TRBJ1-2,.,once,TRBV10-2,CASSESGDGYTF,TGCGCCAGCAGTGAGTCCGGGGATGGCTACACCTTC
TRBJ2-7,TRBD1,.,TRBV19,CASSPGTGGEQYF,TGTGCCAGTAGTCCAGGGACAGGTGGCGAGCAGTACTTC
TRBJ1-5,.,.,TRBV6-1,CASSEAGAQPQHF,TGTGCCAGCAGTGAAGCAGGGGCTCAGCCCCAGCATTTT
TRBJ2-2,TRBD1,.,TRBV10-3,CAISGTGNSNTGELFF,TGTGCCATCAGTGGGACAGGGAATTCGAACACCGGGGAGCTGTTTTTT
TRBJ2-2,.,.,TRBV9,CASSVDRDHPNTGELFF,TGTGCCAGCAGCGTAGACAGGGACCATCCGAACACCGGGGAGCTGTTTTTT
TRBJ2-1,TRBD1,.,TRBV27,CASSGLRQGQSIQEQFF,TGTGCCAGCAGTGGTCTAAGGCAGGGACAGTCAATACAAGAGCAGTTCTTC